What follows describes a single TCR beta chain. Antigen: not known. This sample is part of a study of Graves' ophthalmopathy and Graves' hyperthyroidism. The ends were cut back, 1 base at V and 0 bases at J, with 15 bases in the middle. The CDR3 length is 17 residues. Per the germline V gene, CDR1 is SEHNR and CDR2 is FQNEAQ (reference sequence). Ophthalmopathy cases showed moderate-to-severe activity, scoring CAS ≥3 and NOSPECS ≥4, with duration under 3 months. Diagnosis relied on clinical symptoms, serum thyroxine, TRAb, thyroid ultrasound and orbital computed tomography. RNA transcripts were the source from which TCR beta CDR3 regions were amplified. Following a first-round RT-PCR that used HTBI primers, a second-round multiplex PCR was carried out. TCRdb re-analysed the multiplex PCR reads in MiXCR, keeping a single row per CDR3 protein. This sample yields 740,000 or so distinct CDR3 sequences, of which 35% to 50% are seen a single time; roughly 45% belongs to the top ten.

Overall study results and limits: Distinction of ophthalmopathy from stable hyperthyroidism by a 13-signature model reached almost 90% sensitivity and just under 84% specificity. At around 68% sensitivity and over 72% specificity, the model predicted progression of the ophthalmopathy.

The sequenced material came from peripheral blood. The chain links TRBV7-9 to TRBJ1-1; weak D call: TRBD1 (5 bases). This sequence was found in an adult man with Graves' ophthalmopathy. The CDR3 region has the DNA TGTGCCAGCAGCTTAGACGGGGCGGTCGTCATGAACACTGAAGCTTTCTTT. Translated, it gives CASSLDGAVVMNTEAFF.